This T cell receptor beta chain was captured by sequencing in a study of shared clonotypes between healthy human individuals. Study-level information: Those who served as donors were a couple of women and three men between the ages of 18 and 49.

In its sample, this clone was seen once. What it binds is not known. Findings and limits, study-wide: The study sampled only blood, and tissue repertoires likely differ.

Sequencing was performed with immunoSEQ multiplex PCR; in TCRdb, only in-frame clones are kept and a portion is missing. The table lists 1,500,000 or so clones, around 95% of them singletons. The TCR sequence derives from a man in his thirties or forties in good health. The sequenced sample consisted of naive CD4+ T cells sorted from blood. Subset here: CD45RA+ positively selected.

The CDR3 DNA sequence: TGTGCCAGCAGCCCCACGACAGCTAATGAGCAGTTCTTC. Its protein product is CASSPTTANEQFF. V usage is TRBV9 and J usage is TRBJ2-1; the D gene is possibly TRBD1 (5 bases). V was trimmed by 4 bases and J by 7 bases, leaving 12 bases between them. Germline CDR1 reads SGDLS; CDR2 reads YYNGEE. The CDR3 length is 13 residues.